These 17 T cell receptor beta chains were all obtained from the same sample, sequenced in a study of T cells in Graves' hyperthyroidism and ophthalmopathy. Amplified TCR beta CDR3 regions derived from RNA transcripts. HTBI primers were used for first-round RT-PCR of the TCR CDR3. TCRdb analysed the multiplex PCR reads with MiXCR anew, one entry per CDR3 protein. This sample has about 290,000 distinct CDR3 sequences, with about 15% found just once. Source material: blood. The source of these receptors is a woman in her forties or fifties with Graves' hyperthyroidism that later progressed to Graves' ophthalmopathy.

This clonotype was counted at least ten times. The chain employs TRBV11-2 and TRBJ1-4, with D possibly being TRBD1 (5 bases). The length of the CDR3 is 17 residues. The germline V and J ends were trimmed by 5 bases and 2 bases, with 18 bases remaining between them. In germline, CDR1 is SGHAT, CDR2 FQNNGV. The CDR3 loop reads CASSPGTSGGTNEKLFF. The CDR3, as DNA: TGTGCCAGCAGCCCCGGGACCTCTGGCGGGACTAATGAAAAACTGTTTTTT.

This clonotype has at least ten counts. This chain joins TRBV11-3 and TRBJ1-2, with D uncertain. The CDR3 has 13 residues. Germline V gives CDR1 SGHNT, CDR2 YENEEA. Between the trimmed V and J ends, which lost 0 bases and 8 bases, there was a span of 10 bases. CDR3 amino acids: CASSLDRLGGYTF. CDR3 bases: TGTGCCAGCAGCTTAGACAGGCTTGGCGGCTACACCTTC.

This clonotype showed up many times. This rearrangement joins TRBV3-1 to TRBJ2-7; 7 positions match TRBD2. Losses at the gene ends were 0 bases for V and 7 bases for J; bases not matched to a gene: 6. This CDR3 contains 14 residues. Germline CDR1 and CDR2: LGHDT and YNNKEL (reference sequence). The CDR3 loop is CASSQDLTGGEQYF. The DNA of the CDR3 is TGTGCCAGCAGCCAAGATCTAACGGGAGGTGAGCAGTACTTC.

This clonotype was observed a few times. V is TRBV4-1 and J is TRBJ2-5; D is possibly TRBD2 (6 bases). Trimming stripped 4 bases from V and 5 bases from J, with 14 bases between. This CDR3 is 14 amino acids long. Looked up from germline, CDR1 is MGHRA and CDR2 is YSYEKL. The CDR3 region is CASSRGAYGETQYF. The CDR3 DNA is TGCGCCAGCAGCCGCGGGGCGTACGGTGAGACCCAGTACTTC.

This clonotype occurred many times. The V and J genes are TRBV28 and TRBJ2-7; 8 bases line up with TRBD2. Germline-derived CDR1 and CDR2 are MDHEN and SYDVKM. The CDR3 loop spans 16 amino acids. Losses at the gene ends were 7 bases for V and 1 base for J; bases not matched to a gene: 12. The CDR3 DNA sequence: TGTGCCAGCACCCCCCGGGCTAGCGGGTTGTCCTACGAGCAGTACTTC. It encodes CASTPRASGLSYEQYF.

This clonotype was counted ten times or more. This rearrangement joins TRBV7-3 to TRBJ2-1; 9 bases are a match to TRBD2. The germline gives CDR1 SGHTA, CDR2 FQGTGA. This CDR3 contains 14 residues. J lost 8 bases, V lost 0 bases, and 2 bases had no gene match. The CDR3 loop is CASSLTREGYEQFF. The DNA of the CDR3 is TGTGCCAGCAGCTTAACGCGGGAGGGCTATGAGCAGTTCTTC. The variable domain in full, completed from reference TRBV7-3 and TRBJ2-1, reads GAGVSQTPSNKVTEKGKYVELRCDPISGHTALYWYRQSLGQGPEFLIYFQGTGAADDSGLPNDRFFAVRPEGSVSTLKIQRTERGDSAVYLCASSLTREGYEQFFGPGTRLTVL.

This clonotype was detected ten times or more. CDR3 amino acids: CAWKTNEKLFF. CDR3 coding DNA: TGTGCCTGGAAAACTAATGAAAAACTGTTTTTT. V is TRBV30 and J is TRBJ1-4; D gene ambiguous. Trimming took 4 bases from V and 1 from J, leaving 1 base between them. The CDR3 loop spans 11 amino acids. CDR1 is GTSNPN, CDR2 SVGIG, per germline (reference sequence).

This chain connects TRBV3-1 to TRBJ2-7; 10 bases are a match to TRBD2. The length of the CDR3 is 14 residues. CDR1 is LGHDT, CDR2 YNNKEL, per germline (reference sequence). V was pared by 4 bases and J by 5 bases, with 5 bases of the junction left unmatched. The CDR3 spells CASSRTSGTNEQYF. The CDR3 DNA reads TGTGCCAGCAGCCGCACTAGCGGGACTAACGAGCAGTACTTC.

Ten or more counts support this clonotype. This chain joins TRBV20-1 and TRBJ2-3; 12 nucleotides agree with TRBD2. V shed 4 bases, J shed 1 base, and the junction held 12 bases outside the gene matches. The CDR3 totals 18 residues. CDR1 and CDR2 (germline): DFQATT, SNEGSKA (reference sequence). The CDR3 is CSAIASGRARGGTDTQYF. In DNA form, the CDR3 reads TGCAGTGCTATCGCTAGCGGGAGGGCCCGGGGCGGCACAGATACGCAGTATTTT.

In this sample, this clonotype turned up many times. The chain is built from TRBV5-1 and TRBJ1-1; tentative D call: TRBD1 (5 bases). V shed 0 bases and J shed 5 bases, with 14 bases lying between them. CDR3 length: 15 amino acids. CDR1 SGHRS and CDR2 YFSETQ come from the germline V gene. In nucleotides, the CDR3 is TGCGCCAGCAGCTTGGCCGGGGCGCTGGAGACTGAAGCTTTCTTT. It codes for CASSLAGALETEAFF.

This clonotype was recorded many times. The chain links TRBV24-1 to TRBJ2-3; a possible D gene is TRBD2 (6 bases). This CDR3 is 16 amino acids long. The V and J ends lost 3 bases and 6 bases respectively, with 18 bases between them. Per germline, CDR1 KGHDR and CDR2 SFDVKD. CDR3 protein: CATSDPSGEWVDTQYF. The CDR3 DNA reads as TGTGCCACCAGTGATCCCTCGGGGGAGTGGGTGGATACGCAGTATTTT.

As to this clonotype: A clone one base away is much larger, so this may be a read error. This chain joins TRBV20-1 and TRBJ2-1; the D gene is possibly TRBD2 (5 bases). This CDR3 comprises 16 residues. Trimming shortened V by 1 base and J by 0 bases, and 13 bases separated the two germline ends. CDR1 and CDR2 from the germline V gene are DFQATT and SNEGSKA (reference sequence). The CDR3 coding sequence is TGCAGTGCTAGAGCGAGGGCGGCTAGCTCCTACAATGAGCAGTTCTTC. Protein: CSARARAASSYNEQFF.

The genes are TRBV24-1 and TRBJ2-5, with D maybe TRBD2 (6 bases). Deletions cut 3 bases from V and 5 bases from J, with 9 bases between. Germline-derived CDR1 and CDR2 are KGHDR and SFDVKD. This CDR3 comprises 13 residues. The DNA of the CDR3 is TGTGCCACCAGTGATGGACGGGGGGAGACCCAGTACTTC. Its translation: CATSDGRGETQYF.

This clonotype was recorded a few times. The V gene is TRBV15, the J gene TRBJ2-1, with 7 bases fitting TRBD2. The ends lost 5 bases at V and 2 bases at J; junction bases unmatched: 6. The CDR3 is 15 amino acids. Germline V CDR1 and CDR2: LNHNV, YYDKDF (reference sequence). In nucleotides, the CDR3 is TGTGCCACCAGCTGGTCTAGCGGAGCCTACAATGAGCAGTTCTTC. Translated, it gives CATSWSSGAYNEQFF.

The chain recombines TRBV14 with TRBJ2-3; D is unclear. The CDR3 extends over 13 amino acids. V lost 4 bases and J 5 bases, leaving 10 bases between the germline ends. Germline V lookup: CDR1 SGHDN, CDR2 FVKESK. CDR3: CASSPLSGDTQYF. CDR3 bases: TGTGCCAGCAGCCCTCTCTCTGGAGATACGCAGTATTTT.

The J gene is TRBJ1-2, the V gene TRBV11-3; D remains unclear. The V gene's germline CDR1 is SGHNT and CDR2 YENEEA. Trimming took 4 bases from V and 4 from J, leaving 13 bases between them. The CDR3 is 14 amino acids. The CDR3 DNA reads TGTGCCAGCAGCTACTCCACCGTTCCCTATGGCTACACCTTC. Its protein is CASSYSTVPYGYTF.

This clonotype was detected many times. The chain carries TRBV6-1 and TRBJ1-1; perhaps TRBD1 as D (5 bases). V was trimmed by 8 bases and J by 4 bases, leaving 14 bases between them. This CDR3 region has 13 residues. Germline V gives CDR1 MNHNS, CDR2 SASEGT. The CDR3 spells CASAPGGFTEAFF. The DNA for the CDR3 is TGTGCCAGCGCTCCGGGGGGGTTCACTGAAGCTTTCTTT.